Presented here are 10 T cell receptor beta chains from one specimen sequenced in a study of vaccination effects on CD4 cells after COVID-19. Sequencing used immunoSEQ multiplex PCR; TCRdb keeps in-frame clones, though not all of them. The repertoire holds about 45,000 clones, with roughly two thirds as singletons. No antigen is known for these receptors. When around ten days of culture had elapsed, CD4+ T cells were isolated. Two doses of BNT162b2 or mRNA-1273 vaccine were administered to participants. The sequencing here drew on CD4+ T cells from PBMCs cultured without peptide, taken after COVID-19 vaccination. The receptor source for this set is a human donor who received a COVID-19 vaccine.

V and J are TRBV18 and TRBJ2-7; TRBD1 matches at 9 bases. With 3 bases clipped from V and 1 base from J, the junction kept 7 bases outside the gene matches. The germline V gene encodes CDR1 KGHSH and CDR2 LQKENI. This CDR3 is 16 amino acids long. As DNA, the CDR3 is TGTGCCAGCTCACCTGGCCGGGACAGGGTTTCCTACGAGCAGTACTTC. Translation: CASSPGRDRVSYEQYF.

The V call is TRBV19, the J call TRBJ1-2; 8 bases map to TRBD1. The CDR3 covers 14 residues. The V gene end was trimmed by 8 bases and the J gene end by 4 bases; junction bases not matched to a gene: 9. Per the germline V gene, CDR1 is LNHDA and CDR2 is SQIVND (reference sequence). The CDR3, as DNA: TGTGCCAGTGGCCGGGACAGGTCCATCTATGGCTACACCTTC. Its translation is CASGRDRSIYGYTF.

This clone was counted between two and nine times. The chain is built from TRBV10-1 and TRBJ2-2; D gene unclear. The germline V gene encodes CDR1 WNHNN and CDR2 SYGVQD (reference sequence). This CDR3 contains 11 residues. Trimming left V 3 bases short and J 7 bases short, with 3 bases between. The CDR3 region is CASSDLGELFF. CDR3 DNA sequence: TGCGCCAGCAGTGACCTCGGGGAGCTGTTTTTT.

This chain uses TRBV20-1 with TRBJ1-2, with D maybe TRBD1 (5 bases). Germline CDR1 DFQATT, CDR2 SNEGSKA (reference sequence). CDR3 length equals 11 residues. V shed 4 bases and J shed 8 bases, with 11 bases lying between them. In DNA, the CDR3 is TGCAGTGCTACGGCAGGGTACGGCTACACCTTC. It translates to CSATAGYGYTF.

The CDR3 DNA reads TGTGCCAGCAGCTTGGTCGGGACAGGTCCCTATGGCTACACCTTC. Amino acid sequence: CASSLVGTGPYGYTF. V usage is TRBV5-4 and J usage is TRBJ1-2; 8 nucleotides match TRBD1. The V segment lost 0 bases and the J segment 4 bases; nucleotides outside the gene matches: 5. The CDR3 has 15 amino acids. Germline assignment: CDR1 SGHNT and CDR2 YYREEE (reference sequence). The full variable domain, in which reference TRBV5-4 and TRBJ1-2 provide the parts outside the CDR3, is ETGVTQSPTHLIKTRGQQVTLRCSSQSGHNTVSWYQQALGQGPQFIFQYYREEENGRGNFPPRFSGLQFPNYSSELNVNALELDDSALYLCASSLVGTGPYGYTFGSGTRLTVV.

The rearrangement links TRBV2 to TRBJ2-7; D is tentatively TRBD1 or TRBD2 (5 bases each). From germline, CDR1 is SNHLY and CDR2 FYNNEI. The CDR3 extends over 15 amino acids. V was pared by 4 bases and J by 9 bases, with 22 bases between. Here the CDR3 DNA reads TGTGCCAGCAGTGCCGTAACGGGACCCCTGGTTGGGCAGTACTTC. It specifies CASSAVTGPLVGQYF. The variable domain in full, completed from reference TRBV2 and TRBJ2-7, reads EPEVTQTPSHQVTQMGQEVILRCVPISNHLYFYWYRQILGQKVEFLVSFYNNEISEKSEIFDDQFSVERPDGSNFTLKIRSTKLEDSAMYFCASSAVTGPLVGQYFGPGTRLTVT.

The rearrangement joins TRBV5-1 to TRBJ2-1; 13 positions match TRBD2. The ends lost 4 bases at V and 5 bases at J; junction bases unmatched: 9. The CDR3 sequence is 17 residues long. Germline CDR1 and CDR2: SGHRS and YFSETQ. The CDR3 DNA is TGCGCCAGCAGCCCACACTTCGGGACTAGCGGGAACAATGAGCAGTTCTTC. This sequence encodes CASSPHFGTSGNNEQFF.

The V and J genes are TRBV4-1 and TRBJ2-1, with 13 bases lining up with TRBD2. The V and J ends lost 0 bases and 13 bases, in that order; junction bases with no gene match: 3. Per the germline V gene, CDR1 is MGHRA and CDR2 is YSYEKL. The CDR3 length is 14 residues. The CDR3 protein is CASSQEWTSGGQFF. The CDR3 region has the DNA TGCGCCAGCAGCCAAGAATGGACTAGCGGGGGACAGTTCTTC.

The CDR3 DNA reads as TGTGCCTGGAGGGGACTAAGCAGGGAAAGGCAGTACTTC. It codes for CAWRGLSRERQYF. The V call is TRBV30, the J call TRBJ2-7, with 7 positions matching TRBD2. CDR3 size: 13 residues. The ends lost 3 bases at V and 9 bases at J; junction bases unmatched: 11. Germline CDR1 is GTSNPN and CDR2 is SVGIG (reference sequence).

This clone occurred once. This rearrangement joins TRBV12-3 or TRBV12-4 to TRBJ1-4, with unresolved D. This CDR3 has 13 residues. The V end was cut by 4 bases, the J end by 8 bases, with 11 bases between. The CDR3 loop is CASSSTLSEKLFF. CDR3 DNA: TGTGCCAGCAGTTCGACACTCTCCGAAAAACTGTTTTTT.